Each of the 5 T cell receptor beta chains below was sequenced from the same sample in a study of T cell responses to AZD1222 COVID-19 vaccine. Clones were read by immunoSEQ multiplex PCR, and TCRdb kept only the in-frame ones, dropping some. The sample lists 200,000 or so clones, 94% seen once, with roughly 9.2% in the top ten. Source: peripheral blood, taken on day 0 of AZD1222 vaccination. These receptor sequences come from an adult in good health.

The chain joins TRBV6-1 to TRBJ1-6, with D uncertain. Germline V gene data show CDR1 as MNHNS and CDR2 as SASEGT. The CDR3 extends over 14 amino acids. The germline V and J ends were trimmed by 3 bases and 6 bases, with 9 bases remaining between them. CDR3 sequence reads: CASSDRPFNSPLHF. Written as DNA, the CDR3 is TGTGCCAGCAGTGACCGCCCCTTTAATTCACCCCTCCACTTT.

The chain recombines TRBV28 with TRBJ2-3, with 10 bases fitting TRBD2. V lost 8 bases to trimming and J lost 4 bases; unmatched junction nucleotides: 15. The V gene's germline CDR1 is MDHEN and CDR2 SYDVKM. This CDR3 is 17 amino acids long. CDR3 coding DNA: TGTGCCAGCTTCGGCAACTATGGGCTAGCGGGAGCAGATACGCAGTATTTT. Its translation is CASFGNYGLAGADTQYF.

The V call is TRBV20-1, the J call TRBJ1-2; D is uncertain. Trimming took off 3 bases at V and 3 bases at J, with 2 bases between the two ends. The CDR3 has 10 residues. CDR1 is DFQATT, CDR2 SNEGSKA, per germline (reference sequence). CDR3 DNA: TGCAGTGCTAGGGACTATGGCTACACCTTC. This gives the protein CSARDYGYTF.

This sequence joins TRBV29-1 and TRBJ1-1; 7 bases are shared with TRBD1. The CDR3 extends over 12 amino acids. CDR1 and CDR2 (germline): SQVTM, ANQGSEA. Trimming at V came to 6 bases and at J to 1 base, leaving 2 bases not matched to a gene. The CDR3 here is CSVRDRNTEAFF. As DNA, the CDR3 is TGCAGCGTCAGGGACAGGAACACTGAAGCTTTCTTT.

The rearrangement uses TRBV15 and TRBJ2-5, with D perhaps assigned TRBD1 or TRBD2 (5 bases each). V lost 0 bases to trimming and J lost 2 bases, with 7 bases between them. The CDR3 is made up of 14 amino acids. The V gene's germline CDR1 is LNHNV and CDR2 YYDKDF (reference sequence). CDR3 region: CATSRERGQETQYF. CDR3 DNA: TGTGCCACCAGCAGAGAGAGGGGACAAGAGACCCAGTACTTC.